The TCR beta chain described here comes from a study of shared clonotypes between healthy human individuals. V gave up 0 bases and J gave up 1 base, with 7 bases separating them. The length of the CDR3 is 14 residues. CDR1 is SGHRS, CDR2 YFSETQ, per germline. Study-level findings and limits: Clonotypes shared by all four sorted-subset donors had higher generation probabilities than non-shared clonotypes.

Libraries were prepared by immunoSEQ multiplex PCR; TCRdb keeps only in-frame clonotypes and omits some of them. Among about 650,000 clones, 95% to 96% were seen once, and the ten largest hold around 0.11%. CD45RO negativity and positive selection for CCR7 defined naive CD8 cells, a population that excluded terminally differentiated effector memory CD45RA+ cells. Donors included only healthy HIV-negative adults lacking recent acute infections or vaccinations. A word on this clone: Its antigen is unknown. This specimen includes other DNA sequences encoding the same CDR3.

V gene TRBV5-1 combines with J gene TRBJ1-1; D is ambiguous. The sample comprised naive CD8+ T cells sorted from blood. This TCR was recovered from a woman aged 30 to 39 in good health. CDR3 protein: CASSLAAGNTEAFF. The CDR3 bases are TGCGCCAGCAGCTTGGCGGCGGGGAACACTGAAGCTTTCTTT.